The 20 T cell receptor beta chains presented below share a single source sample, sequenced in a study of T cell responses to AZD1222 COVID-19 vaccine. Clones were read by immunoSEQ multiplex PCR, and TCRdb kept only the in-frame ones, dropping some. The table has 110,000 to 150,000 clones, 88% seen once. This material consisted of peripheral blood, taken 28 days after the second AZD1222 dose. These receptors were taken from an adult who received the AZD1222 COVID-19 vaccine.

The genes are TRBV3-1 (or the pseudogene TRBV3-2) and TRBJ1-2, with a weak D call TRBD1 (5 bases). The CDR3 is 14 amino acids. V lost 10 bases and J lost 6, with 21 bases in between. Germline CDR1 LGHDT, CDR2 YNNKEL (reference sequence). The CDR3 here is CATAGGDRDHGYTF. CDR3 sequence (DNA): TGTGCCACAGCGGGTGGGGACCGGGACCATGGCTACACCTTC.

The chain recombines TRBV7-8 with TRBJ2-2; 7 bases are a match to TRBD1. V lost 6 bases to trimming and J lost 9 bases; unmatched junction nucleotides: 4. The CDR3 sequence is 12 residues long. Germline V CDR1 and CDR2: SGHVS, FQNEAQ. CDR3 in DNA: TGTGCCAGCAGTTACAGGGGCTGGGAGCTGTTTTTT. This sequence encodes CASSYRGWELFF. Full variable domain (remainder filled in from reference TRBV7-8 and TRBJ2-2): GAGVSQSPRYKVAKRGQDVALRCDPISGHVSLFWYQQALGQGPEFLTYFQNEAQLDKSGLPSDRFFAERPEGSVSTLKIQRTQQEDSAVYLCASSYRGWELFFGEGSRLTVL.

This CDR3 is CASSLARQGSSNQPQHF. The CDR3 bases are TGTGCCAGCAGCTTAGCGCGCCAGGGTAGCAGCAATCAGCCCCAGCATTTT. The chain employs TRBV7-2 and TRBJ1-5; D is possibly TRBD1 (5 bases). Germline values: CDR1 SGHTA, CDR2 FQGNSA. The CDR3 is 17 amino acids. Deletions cut 0 bases from V and 1 base from J, with 13 bases between.

V usage is TRBV30 and J usage is TRBJ2-1; weak D call: TRBD1 (5 bases). V was shortened by 4 bases and J by 14 bases, with 15 bases between the two germline ends. Germline V gene sequence: CDR1 GTSNPN, CDR2 SVGIG (reference sequence). CDR3 length equals 11 residues. The CDR3 loop reads CAWIEDTKKFF. CDR3 nucleotide sequence: TGTGCCTGGATTGAGGACACCAAGAAGTTCTTC.

The chain is built from TRBV5-1 and TRBJ2-7; perhaps D is TRBD1 or TRBD2 (5 bases each). V was pared by 5 bases and J by 0 bases, with 12 bases between. This CDR3 has 14 residues. Germline lookup yields CDR1 SGHRS and CDR2 YFSETQ. The CDR3 sequence is CASSRDVDSYEQYF. CDR3 sequence (DNA): TGCGCCAGCAGTAGGGACGTCGACTCCTACGAGCAGTACTTC.

This clone was detected only once. This chain connects TRBV9 to TRBJ2-1, with D possibly matching TRBD2 (6 bases). Trimming stripped 3 bases from V and 1 base from J, with 14 bases between. The CDR3 covers 16 residues. Germline CDR1 and CDR2: SGDLS and YYNGEE. Here the CDR3 reads CASSDSDLASYNEQFF. As DNA, the CDR3 is TGTGCCAGCAGCGATAGCGATCTAGCGTCCTACAATGAGCAGTTCTTC.

The genes are TRBV4-2 and TRBJ1-1; 9 bases align to TRBD1. The CDR3 runs 15 residues. J was trimmed by 3 bases and V by 5 bases; bases with no gene match: 7. Germline CDR1 reads LGHNA; CDR2 reads YNFKEQ. The CDR3 loop is CASSTLGTGYTEAFF. In DNA form, the CDR3 reads TGTGCCAGCAGCACCTTAGGGACAGGGTACACTGAAGCTTTCTTT.

The rearrangement joins TRBV28 to TRBJ2-1, with 8 bases that match TRBD2. The CDR3 has 15 amino acids. Germline CDR1 and CDR2: MDHEN and SYDVKM. The trim removed 5 bases at V and 3 bases at J, leaving 6 bases unmatched. As DNA, the CDR3 is TGTGCCAGCAGTCGGGGGGGGGACCTCTACAATGAGCAGTTCTTC. Protein product: CASSRGGDLYNEQFF.

The chain combines TRBV18 with TRBJ1-1; 10 bases line up with TRBD1. J was trimmed by 5 bases and V by 7 bases; bases with no gene match: 16. Germline CDR1 is KGHSH and CDR2 is LQKENI. The CDR3 has 17 amino acids. CDR3 protein: CASLLSQPGQGKTEAFF. In DNA, the CDR3 is TGTGCCAGCTTACTAAGCCAGCCGGGACAGGGGAAGACTGAAGCTTTCTTT.

The chain's CDR3 is CASSKDRVGNQPQHF. DNA for the CDR3: TGTGCCAGCAGTAAGGACAGGGTGGGCAATCAGCCCCAGCATTTT. The chain employs TRBV6-5 and TRBJ1-5; 8 bases map to TRBD1. This CDR3 comprises 15 residues. Germline assignment: CDR1 MNHEY and CDR2 SVGAGI. J lost 2 bases, V lost 5 bases, and 5 bases had no gene match.

The chain couples TRBV3-1 (or the pseudogene TRBV3-2) to TRBJ1-5; D gene unclear. Germline CDR1 LGHDT, CDR2 YNNKEL (reference sequence). The CDR3 runs 13 residues. The V end was cut by 0 bases, the J end by 4 bases, with 4 bases between. CDR3 sequence reads: CASSQDLNQPQHF. The DNA for the CDR3 is TGTGCCAGCAGCCAAGACCTAAATCAGCCCCAGCATTTT.

The chain has TRBV3-1 (or the pseudogene TRBV3-2) and TRBJ1-5; D is ambiguous. Germline-derived CDR1 and CDR2 are LGHDT and YNNKEL (reference sequence). Trimming cost V 0 bases and J 5 bases, with 11 bases left between them. This CDR3 comprises 15 residues. This CDR3 is CASSQDGLEYQPQHF. The DNA of the CDR3 is TGTGCCAGCAGCCAAGATGGGCTAGAATATCAGCCCCAGCATTTT.

V usage is TRBV5-6 and J usage is TRBJ1-4; D not certain. CDR1 is SGHDT, CDR2 YYEEEE, per germline. Trimming removed 4 bases from V and 0 bases from J, with 10 bases in between. This CDR3 has 15 amino acids. The CDR3 here is CASSSYTATNEKLFF. The CDR3 bases are TGTGCCAGCAGCAGCTACACAGCAACTAATGAAAAACTGTTTTTT. The whole variable domain, filled in from reference TRBV5-6 and TRBJ1-4, reads DAGVTQSPTHLIKTRGQQVTLRCSPKSGHDTVSWYQQALGQGPQFIFQYYEEEERQRGNFPDRFSGHQFPNYSSELNVNALLLGDSALYLCASSSYTATNEKLFFGSGTQLSVL.

The rearrangement uses TRBV2 and TRBJ1-4; a possible D gene is TRBD1 (6 bases). The CDR3 sequence is 14 residues long. Trimming cost V 8 bases and J 8 bases, with 18 bases left between them. Per the germline V gene, CDR1 is SNHLY and CDR2 is FYNNEI. The CDR3 loop is CASRKTGLQEKLFF. The DNA for the CDR3 is TGTGCCAGCCGCAAAACAGGGTTACAAGAAAAACTGTTTTTT. Complete variable domain (other parts from reference TRBV2 and TRBJ1-4): EPEVTQTPSHQVTQMGQEVILRCVPISNHLYFYWYRQILGQKVEFLVSFYNNEISEKSEIFDDQFSVERPDGSNFTLKIRSTKLEDSAMYFCASRKTGLQEKLFFGSGTQLSVL.

In this sample, this clone turned up once. The chain links TRBV7-9 to TRBJ2-2; a possible D gene is TRBD1 (6 bases). The CDR3 has 17 amino acids. The V and J ends lost 4 bases and 4 bases respectively, with 19 bases between them. The germline V gene encodes CDR1 SEHNR and CDR2 FQNEAQ (reference sequence). The CDR3, as DNA: TGTGCCAGCAGCTCCATCTCGACAGGAACGAGCACCGGGGAGCTGTTTTTT. It specifies CASSSISTGTSTGELFF.

The rearrangement links TRBV4-3 to TRBJ2-7; D is unresolved. Trimming removed 0 bases at V and 7 bases at J, with 7 bases between. Germline values: CDR1 LGHNA, CDR2 YSLEER. The CDR3 length is 12 residues. CDR3 loop: CASSQDGREQYF. DNA of the CDR3: TGCGCCAGCAGCCAAGATGGCCGTGAGCAGTACTTC.

The rearrangement uses TRBV12-3 or TRBV12-4 and TRBJ2-5, with a tentative D call TRBD2 (5 bases). Trimming pared 6 bases from V and 5 bases from J, leaving 7 bases between. This CDR3 is 11 amino acids long. The CDR3 sequence: CASRRGETQYF. The CDR3 DNA follows: TGTGCCAGCAGGAGAGGGGAGACCCAGTACTTC.

This clone was observed a handful of times. Other DNA sequences of this sample code for an identical CDR3. This chain joins TRBV28 and TRBJ1-1; 8 bases are a match to TRBD1. Germline-derived CDR1 and CDR2 are MDHEN and SYDVKM. After removal of 6 bases from V and 1 base from J, the junction contained 1 base not matched to a gene. The CDR3 runs 13 residues. The CDR3 protein is CASRGTGNTEAFF. In DNA, the CDR3 is TGTGCCAGCAGGGGGACAGGGAACACTGAAGCTTTCTTT.

The chain couples TRBV24-1 to TRBJ1-1; D gene uncertain. The CDR3 totals 16 residues. The V gene lost 7 bases and the J gene lost 7 bases, with 24 bases spanning the gap. Germline V gene lookup returns CDR1 KGHDR and CDR2 SFDVKD. CDR3 nucleotides: TGTGCCACCAGACAGTTAAAGGCGGCTCCCCTGTTTGAAGCTTTCTTT. It translates to CATRQLKAAPLFEAFF.

The chain uses TRBV19 and TRBJ1-3; tentative D call: TRBD1 (6 bases). Germline CDR1 reads LNHDA; CDR2 reads SQIVND (reference sequence). This CDR3 has 13 residues. V was cut by 4 bases and J by 3 bases, with 7 bases left in between. The CDR3 protein is CASSRDIGNTIYF. Written as DNA, the CDR3 is TGTGCCAGTAGTAGGGACATTGGAAACACCATATATTTT.